A selection of T cell receptor beta chains follows, all from one sample in a study of CXCR3-negative and CXCR3-positive naive CD8 T cells. TCRdb reanalyzed the 5' RACE reads and collapses them to one entry per CDR3 protein, without DNA. The sample totals tens of thousands of distinct CDR3 sequences. The sample consisted of naive CXCR3+ CD8+ T cells from blood. These receptors were obtained from a human donor in good health. Some clones in this sample may be carry-over from other donors' samples. Both conserved end residues are part of each CDR3.

>TRBV7-9|TRBJ2-1
CARVDGGYNEQFF
>TRBV5-4|TRBJ2-3
CASSLLAGEDTQYF
>TRBV5-6|TRBJ2-2
CASSLQVTLNTGELFF
>TRBV15|TRBJ2-2
CATSRDPEPGYTGELFF
>TRBV5-1|TRBJ2-1
CAGSSLDRGNEQFF
>TRBV27|TRBJ2-1
CASSLYSGTYNEQFF
>TRBV7-9|TRBJ2-5
CASSLPGTGEQETQYF
>TRBV14|TRBJ2-3
CASSQDLMDTQYF
>TRBV28|TRBJ2-2
CASSLIEAGELFF
>TRBV6-5|TRBJ1-2
CASSPIGSTYGYTF
>TRBV15|TRBJ2-1
CATSGGEGNNEQFF
>TRBV28|TRBJ2-1
CASSLGQEGYNEQFF
>TRBV7-9|TRBJ1-1
CASSLDGTANTEAFF
>TRBV6-5|TRBJ2-1
CASSYSTGWAPDEQFF
>TRBV5-8|TRBJ1-1
CASSSWTELNTEAFF
>TRBV28|TRBJ1-3
CASRPTGYGNTIYF
>TRBV28|TRBJ1-6
CASSPQGRDSPLHF
>TRBV6-5|TRBJ2-1
CASSYSGEGGRNEQFF
>TRBV14|TRBJ2-3
CASSPPGHTQYF
>TRBV4-1|TRBJ2-1
CASSQVPGQSSYNEQFF
>TRBV4-3|TRBJ2-7
CASSQWHGTDDSYEQYF
>TRBV7-8|TRBJ2-2
CASTDDQDRVVTGELFF
>TRBV27|TRBJ2-2
CASSDQAGGPSTGELFF
>TRBV5-4|TRBJ2-1
CASSGERAGAQGYNEQLF
>TRBV2|TRBJ2-2
CASRLGEANTGELFF
>TRBV28|TRBJ2-2
CASSFSGQGASTGELFF
>TRBV7-8|TRBJ1-2
CASSLAQGYGYTF
>TRBV15|TRBJ2-5
CATSRSQGRGETQYF
>TRBV5-1|TRBJ1-1
CASSFSYRGEGTEAFF
>TRBV28|TRBJ2-7
CAAGDLREQYF
>TRBV7-9|TRBJ2-5
CASSLSTGWETQYF
>TRBV20-1|TRBJ2-3
CSARSPLLAGGPVDTQYF
>TRBV16|TRBJ2-7
CASSQSRMLEQYF
>TRBV5-1|TRBJ2-7
CASSVSGGSSYEQYF
>TRBV19|TRBJ1-2
CASSPTGGALNYGYTF
>TRBV12-3/TRBV12-4|TRBJ1-5
CASSEGGMTGPQHF
>TRBV24-1|TRBJ1-1
CATSDDTGEGTEAFF
>TRBV13|TRBJ2-3
CASSLRTHTDTQYF
>TRBV12-3/TRBV12-4|TRBJ2-1
CASSPGTGGRLGQFF
>TRBV6-5|TRBJ1-1
CASSYRGHTEAFF
>TRBV25-1|TRBJ2-5
CASSDRDYQETQYF
>TRBV3-1|TRBJ1-2
CASSQRGRREGYTF
>TRBV29-1|TRBJ1-2
CSVDTSGKVGYTF
>TRBV7-2|TRBJ2-1
CASSRPLAGGGNEQFF
>TRBV5-4|TRBJ1-2
CASSLRGDYGYTF
>TRBV29-1|TRBJ2-7
CSVVQDGSYEQYF
>TRBV4-1|TRBJ2-1
CASSQVGGGSYNEQFF
>TRBV7-9|TRBJ2-1
CASSLPGSYNEQFF